This T cell receptor (beta chain) was captured in a study of blood T cell repertoires in COVID-19. Repertoires were generated with immunoSEQ multiplex PCR, while TCRdb's copy carries only in-frame clones and drops some. Among roughly 230,000 clones listed, about 85% were seen once. The sequence was obtained from a woman aged 60-70 years with active or convalescent COVID-19. Sequenced material: peripheral blood.

The CDR3 here is CASSWGQTNTGELFF. CDR3 sequence (DNA): TGCGCCAGCAGCTGGGGACAGACAAACACCGGGGAGCTGTTTTTT. The chain couples TRBV5-1 to TRBJ2-2; 7 bases are shared with TRBD1. The CDR3 totals 15 residues. V shed 3 bases, J shed 2 bases, and the junction held 4 bases outside the gene matches. Germline loops: CDR1 SGHRS, CDR2 YFSETQ.